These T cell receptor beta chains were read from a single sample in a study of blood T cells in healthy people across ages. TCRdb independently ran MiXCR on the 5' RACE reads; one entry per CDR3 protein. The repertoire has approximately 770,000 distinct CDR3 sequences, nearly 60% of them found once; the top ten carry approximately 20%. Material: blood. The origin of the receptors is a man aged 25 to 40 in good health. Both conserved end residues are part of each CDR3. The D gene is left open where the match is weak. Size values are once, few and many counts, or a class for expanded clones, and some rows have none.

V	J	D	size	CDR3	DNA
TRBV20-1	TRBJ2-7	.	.	CSARSVSRYEQYF	TGCAGTGCCAGGTCTGTAAGCCGCTACGAGCAGTACTTC
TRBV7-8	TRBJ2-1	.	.	CASSRGRVGGGRNEQFF	TGTGCCAGCAGTCGTGGACGGGTCGGGGGAGGTAGGAATGAGCAGTTCTTC
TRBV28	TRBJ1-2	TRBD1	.	CASSDREGGYTF	TGTGCCAGCAGTGACAGGGAAGGTGGCTACACCTTC
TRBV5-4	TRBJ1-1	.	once	CASSLQGIEAFF	TGTGCCAGCAGCTTGCAGGGTATTGAAGCTTTCTTT
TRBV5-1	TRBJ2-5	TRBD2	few	CASSFPLAGGLETQYF	TGCGCCAGCAGCTTCCCCCTAGCGGGGGGGCTGGAGACCCAGTACTTC
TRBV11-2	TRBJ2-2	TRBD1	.	CASSLVRTGRTGELFF	TGTGCCAGCAGCTTAGTAAGGACAGGGCGTACCGGGGAGCTGTTTTTT
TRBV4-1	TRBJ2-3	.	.	CASSQPGHQGDTQYF	TGCGCCAGCAGCCAACCGGGGCACCAGGGAGATACGCAGTATTTT
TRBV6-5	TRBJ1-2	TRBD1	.	CASSTGQGARGYTF	TGTGCCAGCAGCACCGGACAGGGGGCAAGGGGCTACACCTTC
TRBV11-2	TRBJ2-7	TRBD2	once	CASSPSGGPGYEQYF	TGTGCCAGCAGTCCTAGCGGGGGGCCTGGCTACGAGCAGTACTTC
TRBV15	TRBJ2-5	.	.	CATSRDLGLEETQYF	TGTGCCACCAGCAGAGATCTAGGGCTTGAAGAGACCCAGTACTTC
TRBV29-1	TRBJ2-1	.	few	CSVTRGLYNEQFF	TGCAGCGTTACCAGGGGTTTATACAATGAGCAGTTCTTC
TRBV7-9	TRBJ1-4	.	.	CASSPPRGGEKLFF	TGTGCCAGCAGCCCTCCCCGGGGAGGCGAAAAACTGTTTTTT
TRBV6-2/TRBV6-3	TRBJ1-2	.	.	CASSYTAGGYTF	TGTGCCAGCAGTTATACCGCTGGGGGCTACACCTTC
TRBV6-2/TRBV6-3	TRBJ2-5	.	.	CASRPMEAGQKETQYF	TGTGCCAGCAGACCTATGGAGGCGGGACAGAAAGAGACCCAGTACTTC
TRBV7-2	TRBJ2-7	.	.	CASSYDSGNTYEQYF	TGTGCCAGCAGCTATGATAGCGGAAATACCTACGAGCAGTACTTC
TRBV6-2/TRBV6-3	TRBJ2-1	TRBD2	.	CASSPPLSLAGEDNEQFF	TGTGCCAGCAGTCCCCCTCTCTCGTTAGCGGGAGAGGATAATGAGCAGTTCTTC
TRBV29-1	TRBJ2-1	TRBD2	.	CSVASGTNEQFF	TGCAGCGTAGCTAGCGGGACTAATGAGCAGTTCTTC
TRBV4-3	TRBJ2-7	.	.	CASSQEDLGAYEQYF	TGCGCCAGCAGCCAAGAAGACCTAGGTGCCTACGAGCAGTACTTC
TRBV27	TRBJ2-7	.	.	CASSLSVRATVAEQYF	TGTGCCAGCAGTTTATCTGTAAGGGCGACTGTCGCCGAGCAGTACTTC
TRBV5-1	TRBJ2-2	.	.	CASRSGGANTGELFF	TGCGCCAGCAGGTCTGGGGGAGCGAACACCGGGGAGCTGTTTTTT
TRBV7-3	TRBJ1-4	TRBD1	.	CASSSQGGNNEKLFF	TGTGCCAGCAGCTCGCAGGGGGGGAATAATGAAAAACTGTTTTTT
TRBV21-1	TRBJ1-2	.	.	CASSKGGQGDYGYTF	TGTGCCAGCAGCAAAGGAGGGCAGGGAGACTATGGCTACACCTTC
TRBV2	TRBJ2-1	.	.	CASSNGARGSYNEQFF	TGTGCCAGCAGTAATGGGGCTCGTGGATCCTACAATGAGCAGTTCTTC
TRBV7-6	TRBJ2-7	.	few	CASSPSIPIVEQYF	TGTGCCAGCAGCCCCTCGATCCCTATTGTAGAGCAGTACTTC
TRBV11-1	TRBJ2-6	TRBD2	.	CASSFPRQGGESGANVLTF	TGTGCCAGCAGCTTCCCACGGCAGGGAGGGGAGTCTGGGGCCAACGTCCTGACTTTC
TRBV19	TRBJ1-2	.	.	CASEGGVFDYGYTF	TGTGCCAGCGAAGGGGGGGTTTTTGACTATGGCTACACCTTC
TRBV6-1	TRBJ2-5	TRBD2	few	CASSPTSGAGTQYF	TGTGCCAGCAGCCCGACTAGCGGGGCGGGGACCCAGTACTTC
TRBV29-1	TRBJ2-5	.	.	CSVEFSGYQETQYF	TGCAGCGTTGAATTTTCGGGTTACCAAGAGACCCAGTACTTC
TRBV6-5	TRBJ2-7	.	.	CASSYGPINEQYF	TGTGCCAGCAGTTACGGCCCGATCAACGAGCAGTACTTC
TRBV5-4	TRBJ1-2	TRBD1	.	CASSQGQEPYGYTF	TGTGCCAGCAGCCAGGGACAGGAGCCCTATGGCTACACCTTC
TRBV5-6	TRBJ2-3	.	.	CASSPPGSDTQYF	TGTGCCAGCAGCCCACCCGGATCAGATACGCAGTATTTT
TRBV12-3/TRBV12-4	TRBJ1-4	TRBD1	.	CASSPFGTETNEKLFF	TGTGCCAGCAGCCCATTTGGGACAGAGACGAATGAAAAACTGTTTTTT
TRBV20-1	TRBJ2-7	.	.	CSAGSYNEQYF	TGCAGTGCTGGTTCCTACAATGAGCAGTACTTC
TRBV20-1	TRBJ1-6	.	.	CSATRDYNSPLHF	TGCAGTGCGACCAGGGATTATAATTCACCCCTCCACTTT
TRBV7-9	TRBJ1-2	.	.	CASSPPGAYGYTF	TGTGCCAGCAGCCCCCCGGGGGCCTATGGCTACACCTTC
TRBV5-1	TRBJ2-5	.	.	CASSFRGRSETQYF	TGCGCCAGCAGCTTCCGGGGCCGGTCGGAGACCCAGTACTTC
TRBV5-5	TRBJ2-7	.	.	CASTPSLGGFYEQYF	TGTGCCAGCACCCCCAGCCTAGGGGGTTTCTACGAGCAGTACTTC
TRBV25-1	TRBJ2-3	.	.	CASSESGRLTDTQYF	TGTGCCAGCAGTGAATCGGGGAGGCTCACAGATACGCAGTATTTT
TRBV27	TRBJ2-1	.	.	CAGSLSRFHEQFF	TGTGCCGGCAGTTTATCGCGGTTCCATGAGCAGTTCTTC
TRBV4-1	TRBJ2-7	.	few	CASSPDGDEQYF	TGCGCCAGCAGCCCCGATGGGGACGAGCAGTACTTC